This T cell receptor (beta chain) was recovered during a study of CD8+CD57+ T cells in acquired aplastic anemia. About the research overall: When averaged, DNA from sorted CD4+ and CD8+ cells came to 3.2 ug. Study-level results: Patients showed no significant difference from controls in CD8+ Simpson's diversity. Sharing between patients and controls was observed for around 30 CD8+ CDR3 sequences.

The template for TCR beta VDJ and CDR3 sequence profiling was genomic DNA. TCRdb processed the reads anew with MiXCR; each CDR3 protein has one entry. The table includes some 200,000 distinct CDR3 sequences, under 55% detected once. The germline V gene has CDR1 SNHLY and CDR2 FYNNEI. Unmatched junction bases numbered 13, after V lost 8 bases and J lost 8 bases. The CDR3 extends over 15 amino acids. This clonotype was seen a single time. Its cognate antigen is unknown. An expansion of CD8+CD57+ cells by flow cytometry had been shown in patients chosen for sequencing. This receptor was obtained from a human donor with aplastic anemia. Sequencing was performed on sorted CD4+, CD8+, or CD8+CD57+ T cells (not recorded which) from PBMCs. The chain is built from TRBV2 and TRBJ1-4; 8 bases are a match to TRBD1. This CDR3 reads CASVQDRVLGEKLFF. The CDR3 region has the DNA TGTGCCAGCGTCCAGGACAGGGTCCTTGGCGAAAAACTGTTTTTT. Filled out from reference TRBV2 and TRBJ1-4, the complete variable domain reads EPEVTQTPSHQVTQMGQEVILRCVPISNHLYFYWYRQILGQKVEFLVSFYNNEISEKSEIFDDQFSVERPDGSNFTLKIRSTKLEDSAMYFCASVQDRVLGEKLFFGSGTQLSVL.